This T cell receptor (beta chain) is drawn from a study of monozygotic twins with inflammatory bowel disease. CDR1 SGHRS and CDR2 YFSETQ come from the germline V gene. This CDR3 contains 16 residues. TCRdb processed the 5' RACE reads again and assigns one entry to each CDR3 protein, with no DNA. This listing includes some 440,000 distinct CDR3 sequences. The chain links TRBV5-1 to TRBJ1-1; TCRdb selects TRBD1, and the lack of DNA leaves this call unchecked. The receptor's source is a human donor with ulcerative colitis or Crohn's disease, or a healthy co-twin of an affected twin (not recorded which). The sample comprised blood. The CDR3 reads CASSSDGTGMNTEAFF.